The table lists the clone carrying this T cell receptor beta chain with a count of one. Its antigen remains unidentified. This sample was taken from a study of shared clonotypes between healthy human individuals. Selected positively for CCR7 and CD45RO-negative, naive CD8 cells excluded terminally differentiated effector memory CD45RA+ cells. TCRdb keeps only in-frame clones here, not all; method: immunoSEQ multiplex PCR. In the table there are hundreds of thousands of clones, approximately 96% of which are singletons. Study-level results: Several donors shared about 5% of their naive CD4 clonotypes.

CDR1 is LNHDA and CDR2 is SQIVND in the germline V gene (reference sequence). The CDR3 contains 17 residues. The V gene end was trimmed by 1 base and the J gene end by 2 bases; junction bases not matched to a gene: 8. The sequence was collected from a woman younger than 45 in good health. Sequencing was performed on naive CD8+ T cells sorted from blood. V and J are TRBV19 and TRBJ1-5; 7 bases align to TRBD1. The CDR3 loop is CASSIGDPGQGNQPQHF. The DNA of the CDR3 is TGTGCCAGTAGTATAGGGGATCCCGGACAGGGCAATCAGCCCCAGCATTTT.